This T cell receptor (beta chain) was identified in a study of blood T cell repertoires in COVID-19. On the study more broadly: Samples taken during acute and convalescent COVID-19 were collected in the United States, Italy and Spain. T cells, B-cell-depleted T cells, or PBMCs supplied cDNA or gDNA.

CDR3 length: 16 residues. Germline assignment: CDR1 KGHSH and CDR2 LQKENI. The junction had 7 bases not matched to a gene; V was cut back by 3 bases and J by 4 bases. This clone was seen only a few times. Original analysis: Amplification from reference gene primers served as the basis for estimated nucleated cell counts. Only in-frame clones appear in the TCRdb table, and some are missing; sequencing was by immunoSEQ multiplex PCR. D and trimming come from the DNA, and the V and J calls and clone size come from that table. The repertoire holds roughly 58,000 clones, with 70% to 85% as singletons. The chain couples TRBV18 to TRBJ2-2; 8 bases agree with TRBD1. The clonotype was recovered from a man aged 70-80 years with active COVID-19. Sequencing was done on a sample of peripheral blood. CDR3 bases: TGTGCCAGCTCACCGATACTACAGGGGGGCACCGGGGAGCTGTTTTTT. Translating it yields CASSPILQGGTGELFF.